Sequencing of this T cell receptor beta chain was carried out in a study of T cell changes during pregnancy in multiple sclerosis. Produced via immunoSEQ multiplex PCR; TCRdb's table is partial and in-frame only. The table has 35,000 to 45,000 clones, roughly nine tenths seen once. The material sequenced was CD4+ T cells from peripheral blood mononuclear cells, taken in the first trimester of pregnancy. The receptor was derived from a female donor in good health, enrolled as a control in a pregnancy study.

CDR3 sequence: CASSQFEGASTLHF. The CDR3 nucleotides are TGTGCCAGCAGTCAATTCGAGGGGGCCTCCACCCTCCACTTT. The rearrangement joins TRBV7-9 to TRBJ1-6, with 7 bases identical to TRBD1. The CDR3 spans 14 residues. J lost 14 bases, V lost 6 bases, and 13 bases had no gene match. Germline-derived CDR1 and CDR2 are SEHNR and FQNEAQ (reference sequence).